The clone carrying this T cell receptor beta chain was counted between two and nine times. Each CDR3 protein is one row after TCRdb ran MiXCR on the 5' RACE reads. The data hold 1.5 million or so distinct CDR3 sequences, with 32% observed a single time. The ends were cut back, 3 bases at V and 10 bases at J, with 16 bases in the middle. This CDR3 comprises 15 residues. The record originates from a study of identical twins. The receptor was derived from a newborn girl in good health. Input material: cord blood. The chain has TRBV12-3 or TRBV12-4 and TRBJ1-6, with D possibly being TRBD1 (6 bases). The CDR3 loop is CASSFGQRTDSPLHF. CDR3 coding DNA: TGTGCCAGCAGTTTTGGCCAAAGGACAGACTCACCCCTCCACTTT.